This T cell receptor beta chain was captured by sequencing in a study of blood T cell repertoires in COVID-19 (dated by TCRdb to 2020 to 2022). Study-level background: Samples covering the acute and convalescent phases of COVID-19 were provided by collaborators in the United States, Italy and Spain. Where available, HLA class I and class II types were taken from metadata supplied by the sample provider and were not determined by assay-based typing. The prospective study material was composed of cDNA or gDNA derived from T cells, B-cell-depleted T cells, or PBMCs. The repertoires were made available in a free public database intended to serve as a resource for research on the immune response to SARS-CoV-2. Nearly every sample came with metadata listing a de-identified subject ID, COVID-19 status, age in years and sex. The samples were drawn from two sources: the first 160 participants of the ongoing ImmuneRACE study, and 1,254 subjects contributed by 6 global collaborators. The dataset comprised deeply sampled blood TCRbeta repertoires from subjects exposed to, actively infected with, or recovered from COVID-19. Broad study findings and their caveats: The amount of clinical and demographic metadata varied by source and participant and was provided uncurated.

This clone showed up just once. Its antigen target is currently unknown. No clone much larger than this one lies a single base away; base qualities are absent. In the prospective study, participants were 18 to 89 years old, resided in about 25 geographic areas of the United States, and were enrolled through a virtual design. Cohort assignment in the prospective study relied on participant-reported clinical history from a screening survey and a study questionnaire. ImmuneRACE Cohort 3 recovered participants were defined by two consecutive negative NP/OP PCR tests, healthcare professional clearance, or symptom resolution. In the prospective study, mobile phlebotomists collected whole blood, serum and a nasopharyngeal or oropharyngeal swab from each participant. Prospective study participants could optionally give additional blood draws and questionnaires over an approximately 2-month period. Prospective study blood samples were shipped either frozen or at room temperature before DNA extraction.

V gives up 5 bases and J gives up 3 bases, and the segment between their germline ends measures 22 bases. There are 17 amino acids in the CDR3, from cysteine to phenylalanine inclusive. The CDR3 DNA has 51 bases and is translated from base 1. The germline V gene provides CDR1 LGHNT and CDR2 FRNRAP. The immunoSEQ Assay, a bias-controlled multiplex PCR, was used to amplify TCRbeta CDR3 regions from genomic DNA. Per the authors' processing: Within the assay, amplification of reference gene primers was used to estimate how many nucleated cells each sample contained. To quantify the absolute abundance of each unique TCRbeta CDR3 rearrangement, sequence reads were collapsed and filtered. Productive Simpson clonality was computed per sample as the square root of Simpson's diversity index over productive rearrangements. The table comes from immuneACCESS by way of TCRdb, which keeps in-frame sequences with V and J called. Part of the clones is missing from these tables; in studies checked, under half for an unresolved V gene and the rest for unknown reasons. V, J and clone size are taken as reported in that table, and D and trimming were inferred from the DNA itself. Counted in this sample were about 150,000 clones; roughly 85% of them appeared once. The ten top clones hold roughly 4.3% of the sample.

In this chain, TRBV12-5 is recombined with TRBJ1-1, and perhaps TRBD1 as D gene, on 5 matching bases. This TCR derives from a man aged 50 or older who had recovered from COVID-19. Source material: PBMCs or T cells enriched from blood (not recorded which). The DNA reads as follows: TGTGCTAGTGGTGGAGACGCGGGACTCTTTGGGCACACTGAAGCTTTCTTT. Translated, it reads CASGGDAGLFGHTEAFF.